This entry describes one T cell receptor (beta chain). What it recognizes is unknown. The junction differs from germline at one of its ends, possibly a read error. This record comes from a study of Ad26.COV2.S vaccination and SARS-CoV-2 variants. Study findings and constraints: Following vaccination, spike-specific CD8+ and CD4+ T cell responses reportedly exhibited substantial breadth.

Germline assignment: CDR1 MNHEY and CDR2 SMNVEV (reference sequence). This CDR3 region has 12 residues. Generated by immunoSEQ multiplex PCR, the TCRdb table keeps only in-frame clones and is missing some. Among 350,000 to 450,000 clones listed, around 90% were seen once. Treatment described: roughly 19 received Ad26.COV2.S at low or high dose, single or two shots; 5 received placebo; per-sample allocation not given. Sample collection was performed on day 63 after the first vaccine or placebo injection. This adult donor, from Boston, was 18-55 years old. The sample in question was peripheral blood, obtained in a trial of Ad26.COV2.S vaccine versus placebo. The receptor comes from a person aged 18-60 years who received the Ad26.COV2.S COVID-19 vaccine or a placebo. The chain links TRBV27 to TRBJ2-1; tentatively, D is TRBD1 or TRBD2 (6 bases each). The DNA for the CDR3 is TGCGGGAGTGGGACAAGACACAATGAGCAGTTCTTC. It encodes CGSGTRHNEQFF.